Each of the 21 T cell receptor beta chains below was sequenced from the same sample in a study of identical twins. TCRdb processed the 5' RACE reads anew with MiXCR; each CDR3 protein has one entry. Of 600,000 to 850,000 distinct CDR3 sequences in the sample, 15% to 20% were seen once. These sequences were also reported in another study, on T cells expressing NK-cell markers.

The specimen was PBMCs. Source of these receptors: a young woman in good health.

The chain recombines TRBV14 with TRBJ2-3; TRBD2 is a possible D gene (6 bases). Germline CDR1 reads SGHDN; CDR2 reads FVKESK. The V end lost 3 bases, the J end lost 3 bases, and 16 bases lay between the germline ends. The CDR3 totals 16 residues. CDR3 amino acids: CASSHVGARGTDTQYF. The CDR3 DNA reads as TGTGCCAGCAGCCACGTAGGGGCGCGGGGAACAGATACGCAGTATTTT.

CDR3 protein: CASSSKTGGTEAFF. The CDR3 region has the DNA TGCGCCAGCAGCTCGAAGACAGGGGGCACTGAAGCTTTCTTT. The chain joins TRBV5-1 to TRBJ1-1, with TRBD1 matching 9 bases. In germline, CDR1 is SGHRS, CDR2 YFSETQ. This CDR3 contains 14 residues. The J segment lost 4 bases and the V segment lost 3 bases, leaving 4 bases of the junction unmatched.

The chain carries TRBV20-1 and TRBJ2-1; no clear D gene. In germline, CDR1 is DFQATT, CDR2 SNEGSKA (reference sequence). V was pared by 6 bases and J by 4 bases, with 7 bases between. This CDR3 region has 11 residues. CDR3 protein: CSAPEYNEQFF. The CDR3 DNA is TGCAGTGCACCAGAATACAATGAGCAGTTCTTC.

The chain recombines TRBV20-1 with TRBJ2-7, with D tentatively TRBD2 (5 bases). V gave up 2 bases and J gave up 0 bases, with 8 bases separating them. Germline V gene data show CDR1 as DFQATT and CDR2 as SNEGSKA (reference sequence). The CDR3 contains 13 residues. Written as DNA, the CDR3 is TGCAGTGCTAGACGGGATTCCTCCTACGAGCAGTACTTC. It translates to CSARRDSSYEQYF.

This clonotype appeared a few times. The chain combines TRBV11-2 with TRBJ2-1, with D possibly TRBD2 on 5 matching bases. Deletions cut 3 bases from V and 9 bases from J, with 12 bases between. The germline CDR1 and CDR2 sequences are SGHAT and FQNNGV. CDR3 length equals 13 residues. CDR3 sequence (DNA): TGTGCCAGCAGCTTCCACATCCGGGGTGAGCAGTTCTTC. This translates into CASSFHIRGEQFF.

The chain joins TRBV20-1 to TRBJ2-1; the match to TRBD2 covers 8 bases. This CDR3 region has 14 residues. J lost 10 bases, V lost 3 bases, and 11 bases had no gene match. The V gene's germline CDR1 is DFQATT and CDR2 SNEGSKA (reference sequence). The CDR3 loop is CSASATSDQGEQFF. The CDR3 DNA reads as TGCAGTGCTAGCGCGACTAGCGACCAGGGGGAGCAGTTCTTC.

The CDR3 reads CAISEKGHTQYF. DNA for the CDR3: TGTGCCATCAGTGAGAAAGGCCATACGCAGTATTTT. V gene TRBV10-3 combines with J gene TRBJ2-3, with unresolved D. Germline V CDR1 and CDR2: ENHRY, SYGVKD. Trimming pared 2 bases from V and 7 bases from J, leaving 7 bases between. The CDR3 has 12 residues.

The sample holds many counts of this clonotype. The J gene is TRBJ2-7, the V gene TRBV12-3 or TRBV12-4; a possible D gene is TRBD1 (5 bases). V was clipped by 6 bases and J by 3 bases, with 12 bases between them. CDR3 length: 13 amino acids. The CDR3 loop is CASRPTGFYEQYF. The CDR3 region has the DNA TGTGCCAGCAGGCCTACAGGATTCTACGAGCAGTACTTC.

The chain carries TRBV5-1 and TRBJ2-3, with no clear D. The V end lost 1 base, the J end lost 2 bases, and 8 bases lay between the germline ends. Looked up from germline, CDR1 is SGHRS and CDR2 is YFSETQ. This CDR3 is 14 amino acids long. Written as DNA, the CDR3 is TGCGCCAGCAGCTTGTTAGTGCCCACAGATACGCAGTATTTT. Its protein is CASSLLVPTDTQYF.

This clonotype appeared a few times. The chain couples TRBV11-3 to TRBJ1-6, with TRBD1 matching over 9 bases. Germline V gene data show CDR1 as SGHNT and CDR2 as YENEEA. V shed 5 bases, J shed 9 bases, and the junction held 5 bases outside the gene matches. The CDR3 consists of 14 residues. The CDR3 DNA reads as TGTGCCAGCAGCGGGGGACAGGGCGGTTCACCCCTCCACTTT. It translates to CASSGGQGGSPLHF.

V usage is TRBV12-3 or TRBV12-4 and J usage is TRBJ2-7, with D perhaps matching TRBD2 (6 bases). CDR3 size: 17 residues. The germline V and J ends were trimmed by 5 bases and 1 base, with 21 bases remaining between them. This chain's CDR3 is CASSNVERVLQSYEQYF. DNA for the CDR3: TGTGCCAGCAGTAATGTAGAGCGGGTTCTCCAATCCTACGAGCAGTACTTC.

This clonotype has ten or more counts. The rearrangement joins TRBV12-3 or TRBV12-4 to TRBJ2-1; D unresolved. The CDR3 consists of 15 residues. V was trimmed by 3 bases and J by 0 bases, leaving 9 bases between them. The CDR3 loop is CASSFQGLSYNEQFF. The CDR3 nucleotides read TGTGCCAGCAGTTTTCAAGGCCTCTCCTACAATGAGCAGTTCTTC.

A few counts support this clonotype. This chain joins TRBV4-1 and TRBJ2-7; 8 positions agree with TRBD1. The CDR3 extends over 15 amino acids. Trimming cost V 2 bases and J 3 bases; bases outside gene matches: 6. The V gene's germline CDR1 is MGHRA and CDR2 YSYEKL. The CDR3 loop reads CASSQSGTGLYEQYF. CDR3 DNA: TGCGCCAGCAGCCAATCCGGGACAGGACTCTACGAGCAGTACTTC.

J is TRBJ2-1 and V is TRBV14, with D possibly TRBD1 on 6 matching bases. CDR1 and CDR2 (germline): SGHDN, FVKESK. The CDR3 length is 14 residues. V gave up 2 bases and J gave up 6 bases, with 11 bases separating them. CDR3 DNA: TGTGCCAGCAGCCAACCGGGACATAGCAATGAGCAGTTCTTC. Translated: CASSQPGHSNEQFF.

J is TRBJ2-7 and V is TRBV2; tentative D call: TRBD2 (7 bases). CDR3 length: 15 residues. V shed 2 bases and J shed 2 bases, with 13 bases lying between them. Germline V lookup: CDR1 SNHLY, CDR2 FYNNEI. The CDR3 bases are TGTGCCAGCAGTGAAACGACGGGGGGCCCCTACGAGCAGTACTTC. Its translation: CASSETTGGPYEQYF.

The rearrangement joins TRBV12-3 or TRBV12-4 to TRBJ2-5; tentative D call: TRBD1 (5 bases). Trimming left V 6 bases short and J 2 bases short, with 10 bases between. The CDR3 sequence is 13 residues long. The CDR3 sequence is CASRPQVQETQYF. The CDR3 DNA is TGTGCCAGCAGGCCACAGGTTCAAGAGACCCAGTACTTC.

This clonotype occurred a few times. This chain uses TRBV5-1 with TRBJ2-7; D possibly corresponds to TRBD2 (6 bases). V was trimmed by 0 bases and J by 4 bases, leaving 14 bases between them. Germline loops: CDR1 SGHRS, CDR2 YFSETQ. There are 15 residues in the CDR3. The CDR3 region has the DNA TGCGCCAGCAGCTTGGAGGGACTTGTGTGGTACGAGCAGTACTTC. Protein: CASSLEGLVWYEQYF.

In the case of this clonotype: A read error may produce the germline difference seen at one junction end. This sequence joins TRBV9 and TRBJ2-1, with 8 bases that match TRBD2. Germline-derived CDR1 and CDR2 are SGDLS and YYNGEE. The CDR3 loop spans 14 amino acids. CDR3 nucleotides: TGTGCCAGCAGCGTACAAGCGGGAGAAGGGAAGCAGTCCTTC. It is translated as CASSVQAGEGKQSF.

The chain uses TRBV20-1 and TRBJ2-3; the match to TRBD2 covers 8 bases. V was clipped by 2 bases and J by 5 bases; unmatched bases: 6. Germline CDR1 DFQATT, CDR2 SNEGSKA (reference sequence). The CDR3 spans 14 residues. The DNA for the CDR3 is TGCAGTGCTAGATCAAGCGGGAGAGGAGATACGCAGTATTTT. Translating gives CSARSSGRGDTQYF.

The chain links TRBV10-3 to TRBJ2-3, with a weak D call TRBD2 (7 bases). Trimming took off 6 bases at V and 2 bases at J, with 18 bases between the two ends. The CDR3 has 16 amino acids. Germline-derived CDR1 and CDR2 are ENHRY and SYGVKD. The DNA for the CDR3 is TGTGCCATCAGGAGCCTTAAGGGGGGGGACACAGATACGCAGTATTTT. Protein: CAIRSLKGGDTDTQYF.

The rearrangement joins TRBV7-2 to TRBJ1-2; the match to TRBD1 covers 7 bases. The CDR3 is 16 residues long. The ends lost 1 base at V and 3 bases at J; junction bases unmatched: 8. Germline CDR1 is SGHTA and CDR2 is FQGNSA. CDR3 nucleotides: TGTGCCAGCAGCTTAGACTACCGGGACAGCTACTATGGCTACACCTTC. Translated: CASSLDYRDSYYGYTF. The whole variable domain, remainder taken from reference TRBV7-2 and TRBJ1-2, is GAGVSQSPSNKVTEKGKDVELRCDPISGHTALYWYRQSLGQGLEFLIYFQGNSAPDKSGLPSDRFSAERTGGSVSTLTIQRTQQEDSAVYLCASSLDYRDSYYGYTFGSGTRLTVV.